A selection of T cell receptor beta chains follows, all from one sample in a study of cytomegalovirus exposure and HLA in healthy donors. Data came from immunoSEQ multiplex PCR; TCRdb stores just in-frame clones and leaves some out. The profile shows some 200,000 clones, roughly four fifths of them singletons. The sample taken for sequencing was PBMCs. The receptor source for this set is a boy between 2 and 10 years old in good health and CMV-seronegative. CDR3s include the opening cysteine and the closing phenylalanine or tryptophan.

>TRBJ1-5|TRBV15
CATSIRQLSNQPQHF
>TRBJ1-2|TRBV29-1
CSVSGRYGTGYTF
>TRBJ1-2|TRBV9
CASSVALGADSGWTF
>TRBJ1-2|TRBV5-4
CASSPGTGGNNNYGYTF
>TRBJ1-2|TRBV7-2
CASSLRTIGYGYTF
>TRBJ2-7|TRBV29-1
CSVLGPYEQYF
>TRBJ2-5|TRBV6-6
CASSRQGRGGETQYF
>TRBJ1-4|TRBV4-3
CASSQDPGEHEKLFF
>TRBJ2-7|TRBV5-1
CASSRPGLAGSYEQYF
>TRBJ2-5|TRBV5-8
CASSLALALQETQYF
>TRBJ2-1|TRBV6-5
CASAGVYNEQFF
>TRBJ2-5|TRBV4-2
CASSQVFGSQETQYF
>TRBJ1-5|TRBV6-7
CASSTGLCNQPQHF
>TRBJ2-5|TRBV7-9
CASSPHSGGRETQYF
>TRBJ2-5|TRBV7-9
CASSFGTGGQETQYF
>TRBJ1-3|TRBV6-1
CASRGSDRGNTIYF
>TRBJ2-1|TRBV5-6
CASSLERLAVYNEQFF
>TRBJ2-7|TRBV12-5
CASGLADRGDGEQYF
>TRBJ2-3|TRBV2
CASSAFTDTQYF
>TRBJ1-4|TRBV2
CASSFGTGVANEKLFF
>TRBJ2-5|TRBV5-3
CARSCPGGGGQETQYF
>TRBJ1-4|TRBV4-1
CASSQSEGLFF
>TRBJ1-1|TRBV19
CASSMGGNTEAFF
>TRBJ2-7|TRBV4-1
CASSQVDRPSVYEQYF
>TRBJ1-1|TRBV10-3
CATKTAGGIEKAFF